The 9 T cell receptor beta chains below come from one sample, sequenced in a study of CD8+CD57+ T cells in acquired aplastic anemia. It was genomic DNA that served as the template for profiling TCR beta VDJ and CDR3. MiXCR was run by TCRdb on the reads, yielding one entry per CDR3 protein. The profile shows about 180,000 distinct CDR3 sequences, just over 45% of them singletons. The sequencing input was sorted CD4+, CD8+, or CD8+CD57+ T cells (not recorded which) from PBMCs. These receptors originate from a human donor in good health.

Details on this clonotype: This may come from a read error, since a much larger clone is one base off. The CDR3 reads CASSNRGQPDTHYF. Written as DNA, the CDR3 is TGTGCCAGCAGTAACAGGGGCCAGCCAGATACGCATTATTTT. The chain uses TRBV12-3 or TRBV12-4 and TRBJ2-3; the match to TRBD1 covers 7 bases. The CDR3 contains 14 residues.

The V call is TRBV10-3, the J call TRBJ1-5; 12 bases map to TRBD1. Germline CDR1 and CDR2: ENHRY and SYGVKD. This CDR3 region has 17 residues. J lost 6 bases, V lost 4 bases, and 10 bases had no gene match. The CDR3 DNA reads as TGTGCCATCAGTGGAGGGGGGACAGGGGGCGTATTTCAGCCCCAGCATTTT. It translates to CAISGGGTGGVFQPQHF.

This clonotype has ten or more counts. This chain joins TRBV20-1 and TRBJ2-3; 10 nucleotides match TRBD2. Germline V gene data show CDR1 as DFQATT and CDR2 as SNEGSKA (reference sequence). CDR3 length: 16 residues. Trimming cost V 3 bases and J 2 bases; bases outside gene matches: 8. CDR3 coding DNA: TGCAGTGCTAGCGGCCTAGCGGGAGTTAACACAGATACGCAGTATTTT. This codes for CSASGLAGVNTDTQYF.

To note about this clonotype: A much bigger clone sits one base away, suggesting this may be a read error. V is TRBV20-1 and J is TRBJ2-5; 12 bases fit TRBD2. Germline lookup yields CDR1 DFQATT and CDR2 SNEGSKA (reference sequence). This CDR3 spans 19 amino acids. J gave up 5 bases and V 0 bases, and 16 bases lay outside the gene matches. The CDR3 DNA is TGCAGTGCTAGAGATCTTAGACGGCCTAGCGGGAGGGCCTGGGAGACCCAGTACTTC. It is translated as CSARDLRRPSGRAWETQYF.

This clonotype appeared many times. CDR3 DNA: TGCAGTGCGGATTCACAGGCTACCGAGCAGTACTTC. This encodes CSADSQATEQYF. This chain uses TRBV20-1 with TRBJ2-7; tentative D call: TRBD1 (5 bases). V gave up 6 bases and J gave up 6 bases, with 15 bases separating them. Per the germline V gene, CDR1 is DFQATT and CDR2 is SNEGSKA (reference sequence). This CDR3 has 12 amino acids.

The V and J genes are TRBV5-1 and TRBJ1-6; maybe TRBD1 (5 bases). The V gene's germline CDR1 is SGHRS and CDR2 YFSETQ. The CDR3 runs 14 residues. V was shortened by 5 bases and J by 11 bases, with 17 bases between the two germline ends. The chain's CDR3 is CASRRIGGAAPLHF. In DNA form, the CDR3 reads TGCGCCAGCAGGAGGATCGGGGGAGCGGCACCCCTCCACTTT.

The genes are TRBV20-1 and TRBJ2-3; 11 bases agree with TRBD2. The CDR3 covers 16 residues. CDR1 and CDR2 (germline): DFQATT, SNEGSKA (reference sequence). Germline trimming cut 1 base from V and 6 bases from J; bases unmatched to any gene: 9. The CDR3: CSARALLAGVTDTQYF. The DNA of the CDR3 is TGCAGTGCTAGAGCCTTACTAGCGGGAGTAACGGATACGCAGTATTTT.

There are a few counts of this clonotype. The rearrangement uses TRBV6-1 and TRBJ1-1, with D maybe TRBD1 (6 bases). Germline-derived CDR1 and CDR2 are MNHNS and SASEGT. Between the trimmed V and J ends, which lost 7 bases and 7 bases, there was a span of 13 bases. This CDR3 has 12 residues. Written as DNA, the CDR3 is TGTGCCAGCACCAGGGGAGGCAGTGAAGCTTTCTTT. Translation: CASTRGGSEAFF.

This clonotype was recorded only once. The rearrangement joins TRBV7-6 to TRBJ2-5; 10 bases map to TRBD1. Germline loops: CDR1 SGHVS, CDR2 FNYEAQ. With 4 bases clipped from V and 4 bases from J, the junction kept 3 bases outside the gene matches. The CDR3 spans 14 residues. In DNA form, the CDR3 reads TGTGCCAGCAGCTACCGGGACAGGGGAGAGACCCAGTACTTC. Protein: CASSYRDRGETQYF.